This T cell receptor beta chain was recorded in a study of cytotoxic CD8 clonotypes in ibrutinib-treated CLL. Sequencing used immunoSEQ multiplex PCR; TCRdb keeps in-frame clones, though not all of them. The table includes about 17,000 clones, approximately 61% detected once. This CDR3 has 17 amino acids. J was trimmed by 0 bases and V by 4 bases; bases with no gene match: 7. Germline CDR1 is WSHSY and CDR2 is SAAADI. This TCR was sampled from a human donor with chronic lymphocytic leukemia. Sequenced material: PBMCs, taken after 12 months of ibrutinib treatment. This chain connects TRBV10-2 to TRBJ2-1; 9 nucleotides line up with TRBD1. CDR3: CASSGGTGSGSYNEQFF. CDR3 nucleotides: TGCGCCAGCAGTGGCGGGACAGGGAGTGGCTCCTACAATGAGCAGTTCTTC.